The 27 T cell receptor beta chains below all came from one sample that was sequenced in a study of blood T cell repertoires in COVID-19. Measured with immunoSEQ multiplex PCR; TCRdb has only the in-frame clones, and not every one. This table has some 140,000 clones, 79% appearing once. Sequencing was done on a sample of peripheral blood. The source is a man aged 55 to 70 with acute or convalescent COVID-19.

The gene calls are TRBV7-3 and TRBJ2-3, with TRBD2 matching 9 bases. This CDR3 is 14 amino acids long. Germline V gives CDR1 SGHTA, CDR2 FQGTGA. V was clipped by 5 bases and J by 6 bases; unmatched bases: 6. This CDR3 is CASSTGLAWDTQYF. In DNA form, the CDR3 reads TGTGCCAGCAGCACGGGACTAGCATGGGATACGCAGTATTTT.

The rearrangement links TRBV7-8 to TRBJ1-3; 7 bases are a match to TRBD1. The CDR3 has 16 residues. Losses at the gene ends were 3 bases for V and 1 base for J; bases not matched to a gene: 6. CDR1 SGHVS and CDR2 FQNEAQ come from the germline V gene. The CDR3 sequence is CASSLGTARSGNTIYF. The DNA for the CDR3 is TGTGCCAGCAGCTTGGGGACAGCGAGATCTGGAAACACCATATATTTT.

This clone was seen just once. The chain recombines TRBV27 with TRBJ1-1; TRBD1 matches 7 bases. J gave up 0 bases and V 3 bases, and 7 bases lay outside the gene matches. The CDR3 totals 16 residues. Germline loops: CDR1 MNHEY, CDR2 SMNVEV (reference sequence). This CDR3 is CASSLSPQGVNTEAFF. CDR3 in DNA: TGTGCCAGCAGTTTGTCCCCTCAGGGGGTGAACACTGAAGCTTTCTTT.

This sequence joins TRBV7-3 and TRBJ2-1; the match to TRBD1 covers 10 bases. The CDR3 is 15 amino acids. V lost 4 bases to trimming and J lost 7 bases; unmatched junction nucleotides: 7. Germline CDR1 is SGHTA and CDR2 is FQGTGA. Here the CDR3 DNA reads TGTGCCAGCAGCTATTCGACAGGGGGCTCGAATGAGCAGTTCTTC. Amino acids: CASSYSTGGSNEQFF.

This chain joins TRBV10-3 and TRBJ2-1; tentative D call: TRBD1 (5 bases). From germline, CDR1 is ENHRY and CDR2 SYGVKD. V shed 5 bases and J shed 5 bases, with 10 bases lying between them. The CDR3 has 13 residues. CDR3 sequence: CAISTEGDNEQFF. The CDR3 region has the DNA TGTGCCATCAGTACAGAAGGGGACAATGAGCAGTTCTTC.

The chain recombines TRBV28 with TRBJ2-4; 7 bases fit TRBD1. The V and J ends lost 6 bases and 6 bases, in that order; junction bases with no gene match: 5. In germline, CDR1 is MDHEN, CDR2 SYDVKM. The CDR3 runs 13 residues. CDR3 DNA: TGTGCCAGCAGCCCCGGGACAGTAAACATTCAGTACTTC. This sequence encodes CASSPGTVNIQYF.

Of note for this clone: Different DNA sequences within this sample yield the same CDR3. The chain recombines TRBV7-2 with TRBJ1-1, with unresolved D. CDR3 length: 14 amino acids. CDR1 is SGHTA, CDR2 FQGNSA, per germline. V lost 2 bases to trimming and J lost 1 base, with 8 bases between them. CDR3 in DNA: TGTGCCAGCAGCTTATATGGCAGGAACACTGAAGCTTTCTTT. It codes for CASSLYGRNTEAFF.

V usage is TRBV5-5 and J usage is TRBJ2-4; 12 nucleotides line up with TRBD2. The CDR3 spans 15 residues. V shed 1 base and J 9 bases; nucleotides not matched to a gene: 5. Germline assignment: CDR1 SGHKS and CDR2 YYEKEE (reference sequence). CDR3 DNA sequence: TGTGCCAGCAGCTTGACTAGCGGGAGGTTGGGCATTCAGTACTTC. It is translated as CASSLTSGRLGIQYF.

This chain uses TRBV5-1 with TRBJ1-1; D is uncertain. Germline CDR1 and CDR2: SGHRS and YFSETQ. The CDR3 runs to 15 residues. Trimming removed 0 bases at V and 5 bases at J, with 14 bases between. CDR3 protein: CASSLDGGPGTEAFF. CDR3 sequence (DNA): TGCGCCAGCAGCTTGGATGGAGGGCCGGGGACTGAAGCTTTCTTT.

The rearrangement uses TRBV2 and TRBJ2-6, with no clear D. Trimming took 3 bases from V and 1 from J, leaving 7 bases between them. CDR1 and CDR2 (germline): SNHLY, FYNNEI. The CDR3 totals 15 residues. CDR3 in amino acids: CASSDWASGANVLTF. The DNA for the CDR3 is TGTGCCAGCAGTGACTGGGCTTCTGGGGCCAACGTCCTGACTTTC.

The chain joins TRBV2 to TRBJ2-3, with D possibly matching TRBD2 (5 bases). V lost 8 bases, J lost 0 bases, and 12 bases lay in between. The CDR3 covers 14 residues. Germline V CDR1 and CDR2: SNHLY, FYNNEI. The DNA for the CDR3 is TGTGCCAGCTTGCGGGCGGATAGCACAGATACGCAGTATTTT. This encodes CASLRADSTDTQYF.

The gene calls are TRBV9 and TRBJ2-2; D remains unclear. Trimming shortened V by 2 bases and J by 1 base, and 6 bases separated the two germline ends. The CDR3 contains 14 residues. The germline V gene has CDR1 SGDLS and CDR2 YYNGEE. The CDR3 reads CASSVTVNTGELFF. The CDR3 DNA sequence: TGTGCCAGCAGCGTTACAGTGAACACCGGGGAGCTGTTTTTT.

The rearrangement links TRBV6-5 to TRBJ1-4; D is possibly TRBD1 (6 bases). With 6 bases removed from V and 7 bases from J, the gap between germline ends came to 12 bases. The germline gives CDR1 MNHEY, CDR2 SVGAGI. This CDR3 contains 13 residues. The CDR3, as DNA: TGTGCCAGCAGAGGGGGGGCGAGTGAAAAACTGTTTTTT. Amino acids: CASRGGASEKLFF.

J is TRBJ1-1 and V is TRBV5-1; D is possibly TRBD1 (6 bases). Germline loops: CDR1 SGHRS, CDR2 YFSETQ. The CDR3 is 16 amino acids. V dropped 4 bases and J dropped 4 bases, with 20 bases sitting between them. The CDR3 sequence is CASSKPGQRGTTEAFF. DNA of the CDR3: TGCGCCAGCAGCAAACCAGGACAGCGAGGGACCACTGAAGCTTTCTTT.

J is TRBJ1-4 and V is TRBV5-1; D is unclear. Per germline, CDR1 SGHRS and CDR2 YFSETQ. The CDR3 consists of 14 residues. The V gene lost 8 bases and the J gene lost 0 bases, with 11 bases spanning the gap. DNA for the CDR3: TGCGCCAGTCAAGAGGGCGCAACTAATGAAAAACTGTTTTTT. Amino acid sequence: CASQEGATNEKLFF.

In DNA, the CDR3 is TGTGCCAGCAGCCCCCTGGGGGGGACCCAGTACTTC. This encodes CASSPLGGTQYF. This chain joins TRBV3-1 (or the pseudogene TRBV3-2) and TRBJ2-5; a possible D gene is TRBD2 (6 bases). V lost 4 bases and J lost 7, with 10 bases in between. Per the germline V gene, CDR1 is LGHDT and CDR2 is YNNKEL (reference sequence). The CDR3 loop spans 12 amino acids.

The V gene is TRBV5-6, the J gene TRBJ2-3; TRBD2 matches at 9 bases. The CDR3 has 16 residues. V gave up 2 bases and J gave up 0 bases; unmatched junction bases: 4. Germline CDR1 and CDR2: SGHDT and YYEEEE. This CDR3 reads CASSFTTSGSTDTQYF. The CDR3 bases are TGTGCCAGCAGCTTTACCACTAGCGGGAGCACAGATACGCAGTATTTT.

This sequence joins TRBV10-3 and TRBJ2-1; D is perhaps TRBD2 (5 bases). The V end was cut by 0 bases, the J end by 7 bases, with 13 bases between. The CDR3 extends over 15 amino acids. Germline V CDR1 and CDR2: ENHRY, SYGVKD. DNA for the CDR3: TGTGCCATCAGTGAGTCGAGGGAGCGCGGAAATGAGCAGTTCTTC. It is translated as CAISESRERGNEQFF.

V and J are TRBV19 and TRBJ1-5; D is unresolved. CDR1 is LNHDA, CDR2 SQIVND, per germline (reference sequence). Trimming took off 3 bases at V and 0 bases at J, with 12 bases between the two ends. This CDR3 contains 16 residues. This CDR3 reads CASSIFAFVSNQPQHF. For the CDR3, the DNA is TGTGCCAGTAGTATTTTTGCGTTTGTTAGCAATCAGCCCCAGCATTTT. Drawing the rest from reference TRBV19 and TRBJ1-5, the complete variable domain is DGGITQSPKYLFRKEGQNVTLSCEQNLNHDAMYWYRQDPGQGLRLIYYSQIVNDFQKGDIAEGYSVSREKKESFPLTVTSAQKNPTAFYLCASSIFAFVSNQPQHFGDGTRLSIL.

This sequence joins TRBV7-2 and TRBJ1-2, with TRBD1 as a possible D gene (5 bases). With 1 base removed from V and 8 bases from J, the gap between germline ends came to 11 bases. Germline V gene data show CDR1 as SGHTA and CDR2 as FQGNSA. CDR3 length equals 13 residues. The CDR3 coding sequence is TGTGCCAGCAGCTTAGGGGGGGTGGTAGGCTACACCTTC. It codes for CASSLGGVVGYTF.

The chain recombines TRBV21-1 with TRBJ1-5; the table assigns TRBD1, which was not confirmed against the DNA. TRBV21-1 is tagged as a pseudogene. The length of the CDR3 is 16 residues. Here the CDR3 reads CASFLLTGEKDQPQHF. DNA for the CDR3: TGTGCCAGCTTTTTACTGACAGGGGAGAAGGATCAGCCCCAGCATTTT.

The count of this clone is one. The chain carries TRBV6-5 and TRBJ1-5, with a possible D match to TRBD1 (6 bases). Germline loops: CDR1 MNHEY, CDR2 SVGAGI. Trimming removed 6 bases from V and 5 bases from J, with 17 bases in between. The CDR3 totals 15 residues. The CDR3 region is CASSRSGTRDQPQHF. As DNA, the CDR3 is TGTGCCAGCAGCCGCTCCGGGACAAGGGATCAGCCCCAGCATTTT.

The chain is built from TRBV7-6 and TRBJ2-5, with 8 bases matching TRBD2. Germline trimming cut 6 bases from V and 0 bases from J; bases unmatched to any gene: 12. Germline V lookup: CDR1 SGHVS, CDR2 FNYEAQ. CDR3 length: 17 amino acids. The CDR3 region is CASSRPPGGDYQETQYF. In nucleotides, the CDR3 is TGTGCCAGCAGTAGGCCTCCGGGGGGGGATTACCAAGAGACCCAGTACTTC.

The chain links TRBV28 to TRBJ1-5, with TRBD1 identical over 8 bases. The CDR3 has 15 residues. The germline CDR1 and CDR2 sequences are MDHEN and SYDVKM. J gave up 6 bases and V 2 bases, and 6 bases lay outside the gene matches. As DNA, the CDR3 is TGTGCCAGCAGTTTAGGCCGGACAGGGCGTCAGCCCCAGCATTTT. This codes for CASSLGRTGRQPQHF. The variable domain in full, completed from reference TRBV28 and TRBJ1-5, reads DVKVTQSSRYLVKRTGEKVFLECVQDMDHENMFWYRQDPGLGLRLIYFSYDVKMKEKGDIPEGYSVSREKKERFSLILESASTNQTSMYLCASSLGRTGRQPQHFGDGTRLSIL.

This chain links TRBV5-4 with TRBJ2-1; TRBD2 matches at 8 bases. Germline V gives CDR1 SGHNT, CDR2 YYREEE (reference sequence). V shed 4 bases and J 5 bases; nucleotides not matched to a gene: 8. The CDR3 totals 15 residues. CDR3 sequence: CASSPTSGLNNEQFF. In DNA form, the CDR3 reads TGTGCCAGCAGCCCCACTAGCGGACTTAACAATGAGCAGTTCTTC.

The CDR3 region is CASLWVARCEQYF. The CDR3 region has the DNA TGTGCCAGCCTTTGGGTAGCTAGATGCGAGCAGTACTTC. This chain uses TRBV7-3 with TRBJ2-7; D ambiguous. From germline, CDR1 is SGHTA and CDR2 FQGTGA. This CDR3 has 13 amino acids. V lost 8 bases, J lost 6 bases, and 17 bases lay in between.

The chain links TRBV6-6 to TRBJ2-7; 11 positions match TRBD1. The germline V gene encodes CDR1 MNHNY and CDR2 SVGAGI (reference sequence). Losses at the gene ends were 6 bases for V and 2 bases for J; bases not matched to a gene: 9. This CDR3 is built from 16 residues. The CDR3 DNA follows: TGTGCCAGCAGCGGACAGGGGGCGGGAGGCGCCTACGAGCAGTACTTC. The encoded protein is CASSGQGAGGAYEQYF.